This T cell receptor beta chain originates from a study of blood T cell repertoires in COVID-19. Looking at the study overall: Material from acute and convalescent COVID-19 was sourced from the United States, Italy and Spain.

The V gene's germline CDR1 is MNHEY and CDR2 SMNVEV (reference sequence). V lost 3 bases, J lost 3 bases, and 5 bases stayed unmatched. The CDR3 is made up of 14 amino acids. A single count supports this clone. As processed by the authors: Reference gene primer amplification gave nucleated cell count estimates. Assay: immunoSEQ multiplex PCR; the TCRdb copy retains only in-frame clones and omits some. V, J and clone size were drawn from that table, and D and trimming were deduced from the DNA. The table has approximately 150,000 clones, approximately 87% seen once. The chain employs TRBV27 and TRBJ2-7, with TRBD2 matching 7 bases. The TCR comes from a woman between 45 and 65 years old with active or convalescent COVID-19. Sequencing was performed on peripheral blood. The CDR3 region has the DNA TGTGCCAGCAGTTTGGGGGGGGAGGGCTACGAGCAGTACTTC. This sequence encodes CASSLGGEGYEQYF.